Listed here are 3 T cell receptor beta chains from one sample, sequenced in a study of Graves' ophthalmopathy and Graves' hyperthyroidism. RNA transcripts provided the template for amplifying TCR beta CDR3 regions. HTBI primers served in a first-round RT-PCR, which a second-round multiplex PCR followed. One entry per CDR3 protein, called by TCRdb with MiXCR from the multiplex PCR reads. The profile shows 200,000 to 300,000 distinct CDR3 sequences, 45% of them singletons. Sequencing used peripheral blood. These receptors were collected from an adult man with Graves' ophthalmopathy.

Concerning this clonotype: This sequence may be a read error, since a much larger clone differs from it by one base. The rearrangement uses TRBV7-3 and TRBJ2-7, with D possibly being TRBD1 (6 bases). Germline V gives CDR1 SGHTA, CDR2 FQGTGA. The CDR3 is made up of 13 amino acids. The CDR3 reads CASSKGQQYEHYF. CDR3 DNA sequence: TGTGCCAGCAGCAAAGGACAGCAGTACGAGCATTACTTC.

The rearrangement joins TRBV2 to TRBJ2-5; maybe TRBD2 (6 bases). This CDR3 region has 14 residues. V lost 6 bases, J lost 1 base, and 12 bases lay in between. Per the germline V gene, CDR1 is SNHLY and CDR2 is FYNNEI. CDR3 bases: TGTGCCAGCAGGGGGGGTAGCGGCCAAGAGACCCAGTACTTC. Its protein product is CASRGGSGQETQYF.

The chain uses TRBV7-9 and TRBJ1-1, with a possible D match to TRBD1 (5 bases). The CDR3 has 15 amino acids. CDR1 is SEHNR, CDR2 FQNEAQ, per germline (reference sequence). V was shortened by 8 bases and J by 4 bases, with 20 bases between the two germline ends. The CDR3 spells CASGTEGSRATEAFF. CDR3 DNA: TGTGCCAGCGGAACCGAGGGGAGCAGGGCCACTGAAGCTTTCTTT.